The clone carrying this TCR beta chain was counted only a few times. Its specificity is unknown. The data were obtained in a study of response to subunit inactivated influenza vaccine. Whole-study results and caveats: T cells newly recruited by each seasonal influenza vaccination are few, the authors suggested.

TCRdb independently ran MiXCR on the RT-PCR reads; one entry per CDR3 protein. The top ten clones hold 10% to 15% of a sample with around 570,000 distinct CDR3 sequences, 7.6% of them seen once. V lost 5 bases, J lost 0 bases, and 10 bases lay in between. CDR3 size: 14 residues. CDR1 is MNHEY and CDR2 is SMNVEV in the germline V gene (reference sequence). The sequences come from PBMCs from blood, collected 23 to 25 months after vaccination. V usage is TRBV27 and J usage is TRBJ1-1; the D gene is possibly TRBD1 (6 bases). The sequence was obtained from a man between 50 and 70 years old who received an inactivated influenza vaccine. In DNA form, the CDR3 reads TGTGCCAGCAGTGTTACAGGGTTGAACACTGAAGCTTTCTTT. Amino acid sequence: CASSVTGLNTEAFF.